This is a list of T cell receptor beta chains from one sample in a study of cytotoxic CD8 clonotypes in ibrutinib-treated CLL. This table comes from immunoSEQ multiplex PCR, and its TCRdb copy is limited to in-frame clones, with some not included. The profile shows under 200,000 clones, 81% of them singletons. Source: PBMCs, taken after 12 months of ibrutinib treatment. The receptors come from a human donor with chronic lymphocytic leukemia. Both conserved end residues are part of each CDR3. D genes are given only for firm matches. Not all rows give a size; the values are once, few, many and, for expanded clones, a class.

D gene | J gene | V gene | clone size | CDR3 protein | CDR3 DNA
- | TRBJ2-7 | TRBV30 | once | CAWQKQGRLGEQYF | TGTGCCTGGCAAAAACAGGGCCGCTTGGGAGAGCAGTACTTC
- | TRBJ2-5 | TRBV4-2 | - | CASSQVGGGETQYF | TGTGCCAGCAGCCAAGTTGGGGGAGGAGAGACCCAGTACTTC
TRBD2 | TRBJ2-7 | TRBV19 | few | CASSSPGLAGTYEQYF | TGTGCCAGTAGTAGCCCGGGACTAGCGGGGACCTACGAGCAGTACTTC
- | TRBJ1-1 | TRBV12-2 | - | CASRFPRAATPNTEAFF | TGTGCAAGTCGCTTTCCTAGGGCAGCTACTCCGAACACTGAAGCTTTCTTT
- | TRBJ1-3 | TRBV7-7 | - | CASSLALGVGNTIYF | TGTGCCAGCAGCTTAGCGCTCGGGGTTGGAAACACCATATATTTT
- | TRBJ1-1 | TRBV6-1 | few | CASSEILHTEAFF | TGTGCCAGCAGTGAGATCCTGCACACTGAAGCTTTCTTT
TRBD1 | TRBJ2-3 | TRBV6-6 | - | CASRRGQGSWTDTQYF | TGTGCCAGCAGGCGAGGACAGGGGAGTTGGACAGATACGCAGTATTTT
- | TRBJ1-2 | TRBV5-8 | - | CASTWSYQGSGGYTF | TGTGCCAGCACCTGGTCATACCAGGGCTCGGGTGGCTACACCTTC
- | TRBJ2-2 | TRBV29-1 | - | CSVKGNTNTGELFF | TGCAGCGTTAAAGGGAACACGAACACCGGGGAGCTGTTTTTT
- | TRBJ1-1 | TRBV19 | - | CASSGGRNTEAFF | TGTGCCAGTAGTGGGGGGCGGAACACTGAAGCTTTCTTT
TRBD2 | TRBJ2-5 | TRBV18 | - | CASAGLAGLQETQYF | TGTGCCAGCGCCGGACTAGCGGGGCTACAAGAGACCCAGTACTTC
- | TRBJ2-5 | TRBV20-1 | - | CSARLAETQYF | TGCAGTGCTAGACTAGCAGAGACCCAGTACTTC
- | TRBJ2-3 | TRBV28 | - | CASRGGTSTDTQYF | TGTGCCAGCAGGGGCGGGACCAGCACAGATACGCAGTATTTT
- | TRBJ2-2 | TRBV28 | - | CASSLLQKNTGELFF | TGTGCCAGCAGTTTACTACAGAAGAACACCGGGGAGCTGTTTTTT
TRBD1 | TRBJ1-5 | TRBV19 | few | CASTKTSRGYRGNQPQHF | TGTGCCAGTACCAAAACCTCTCGGGGGTACAGGGGGAATCAGCCCCAGCATTTT
- | TRBJ1-2 | TRBV5-1 | - | CASSSGLGTYGYTF | TGCGCCAGCAGCTCCGGGTTGGGGACCTATGGCTACACCTTC
TRBD1 | TRBJ2-3 | TRBV7-9 | - | CASSSGDRGFLDTQYF | TGTGCCAGCAGCTCGGGTGACAGGGGCTTTTTAGATACGCAGTATTTT
TRBD1 | TRBJ2-7 | TRBV5-7 | - | CASALGDRGLSSYEQYF | TGTGCCAGCGCCCTGGGGGACAGGGGCCTTAGCTCCTACGAGCAGTACTTC
TRBD1 | TRBJ2-7 | TRBV19 | - | CASSPPGTGSLTSREQYF | TGTGCCAGTAGTCCCCCCGGGACAGGGTCCCTGACTTCGCGGGAGCAGTACTTC
- | TRBJ2-6 | TRBV7-3 | once | CASRLAGGPPGANVLTF | TGTGCCAGCCGCCTTGCAGGTGGACCCCCTGGGGCCAACGTCCTGACTTTC
- | TRBJ1-1 | TRBV7-3 | - | CASSFRANTEAFF | TGTGCCAGCAGCTTTAGGGCGAACACTGAAGCTTTCTTT
- | TRBJ2-1 | TRBV4-1 | few | CASSPGERYTGTQFF | TGCGCCAGCAGCCCAGGGGAGAGATATACAGGGACACAGTTCTTC
- | TRBJ1-4 | TRBV5-1 | - | CASSLGATNEKLFF | TGCGCCAGCAGCTTGGGGGCAACTAATGAAAAACTGTTTTTT
- | TRBJ1-1 | TRBV2 | - | CASIGQTEAFF | TGTGCCAGCATCGGGCAGACTGAAGCTTTCTTT
- | TRBJ2-7 | TRBV18 | - | CASSPDSYEQYF | TGTGCCAGCTCACCAGACAGCTACGAGCAGTACTTC
- | TRBJ2-1 | TRBV7-3 | - | CASSPGPYNEQFF | TGTGCCAGCAGCCCCGGGCCCTACAATGAGCAGTTCTTC
- | TRBJ2-3 | TRBV7-2 | - | CASSSWTSTDTQYF | TGTGCCAGCAGCTCCTGGACTAGCACAGATACGCAGTATTTT
- | TRBJ1-4 | TRBV28 | - | CASSGRHTTLEKLFF | TGTGCCAGCAGTGGAAGGCACACAACCCTTGAAAAACTGTTTTTT
- | TRBJ1-2 | TRBV5-1 | - | CASSHLGTSNYGYTF | TGCGCCAGCAGTCACCTCGGGACGTCGAACTATGGCTACACCTTC
- | TRBJ2-7 | TRBV2 | - | CASSGQQAYEQYF | TGTGCCAGCAGTGGGCAACAGGCCTACGAGCAGTACTTC
TRBD1 | TRBJ1-2 | TRBV5-1 | - | CASSLPGQGYGYTF | TGCGCCAGCAGCCTCCCGGGACAGGGCTATGGCTACACCTTC
- | TRBJ2-7 | TRBV2 | - | CASSATPLYEQYF | TGTGCCAGCAGTGCCACACCCCTCTACGAGCAGTACTTC
- | TRBJ2-7 | TRBV5-1 | few | CASSLDLFEQYF | TGCGCCAGCAGCTTGGATCTGTTCGAGCAGTACTTC
- | TRBJ1-1 | TRBV5-8 | - | CASSFHRRNTEAFF | TGTGCCAGCAGCTTCCACAGGAGGAACACTGAAGCTTTCTTT
TRBD2 | TRBJ2-7 | TRBV28 | - | CASSSGLAGSYEQYF | TGTGCCAGCAGTTCGGGACTAGCGGGCTCCTACGAGCAGTACTTC
TRBD1 | TRBJ1-4 | TRBV5-4 | - | CASSPGPGQGAVEKLFF | TGTGCCAGCAGCCCAGGGCCGGGACAGGGGGCTGTTGAAAAACTGTTTTTT